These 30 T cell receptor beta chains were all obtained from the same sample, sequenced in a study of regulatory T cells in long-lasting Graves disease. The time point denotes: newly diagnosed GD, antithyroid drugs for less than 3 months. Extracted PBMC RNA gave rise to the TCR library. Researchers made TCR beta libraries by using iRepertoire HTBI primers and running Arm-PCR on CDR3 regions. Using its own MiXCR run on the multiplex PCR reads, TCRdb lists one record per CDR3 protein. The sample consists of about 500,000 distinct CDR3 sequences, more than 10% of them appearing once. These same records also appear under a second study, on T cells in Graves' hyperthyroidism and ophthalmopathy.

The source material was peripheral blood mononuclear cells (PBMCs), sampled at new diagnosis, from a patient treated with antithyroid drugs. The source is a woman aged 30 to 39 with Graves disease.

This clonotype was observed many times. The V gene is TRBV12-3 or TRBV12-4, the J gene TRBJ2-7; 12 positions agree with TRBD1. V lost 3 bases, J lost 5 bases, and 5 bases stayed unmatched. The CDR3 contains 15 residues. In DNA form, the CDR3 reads TGTGCCAGCAGTTTCCCGGGACAGGGGGCCGACGAGCAGTACTTC. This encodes CASSFPGQGADEQYF.

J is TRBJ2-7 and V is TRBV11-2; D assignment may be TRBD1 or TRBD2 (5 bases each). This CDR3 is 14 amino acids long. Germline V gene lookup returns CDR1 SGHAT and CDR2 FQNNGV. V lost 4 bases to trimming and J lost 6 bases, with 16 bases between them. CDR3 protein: CASSYAGGSAEQYF. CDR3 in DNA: TGTGCCAGCAGCTACGCTGGGGGATCCGCCGAGCAGTACTTC.

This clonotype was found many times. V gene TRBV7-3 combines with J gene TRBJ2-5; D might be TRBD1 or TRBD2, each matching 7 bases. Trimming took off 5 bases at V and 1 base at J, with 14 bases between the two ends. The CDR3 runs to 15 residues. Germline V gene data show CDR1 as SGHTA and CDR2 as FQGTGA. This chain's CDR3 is CASSHGRGGQETQYF. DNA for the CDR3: TGTGCCAGCAGCCATGGCAGGGGGGGCCAAGAGACCCAGTACTTC.

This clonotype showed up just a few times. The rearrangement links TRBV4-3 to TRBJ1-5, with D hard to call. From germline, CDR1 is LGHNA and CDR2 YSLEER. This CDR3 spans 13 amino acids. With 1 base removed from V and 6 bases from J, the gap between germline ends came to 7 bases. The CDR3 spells CASSQGLGQPQHF. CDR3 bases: TGCGCCAGCAGCCAAGGGTTAGGTCAGCCCCAGCATTTT.

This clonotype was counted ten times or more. In nucleotides, the CDR3 is TGCGCCAGCAGCTTGGAGCTAGCGGGAGGATACAATGAGCAGTTCTTC. It is translated as CASSLELAGGYNEQFF. The V gene is TRBV5-1, the J gene TRBJ2-1; TRBD2 agrees at 11 bases. The CDR3 is made up of 16 amino acids. V trimming: 0 bases; J trimming: 4 bases; junction bases outside the gene matches: 3. The V gene's germline CDR1 is SGHRS and CDR2 YFSETQ.

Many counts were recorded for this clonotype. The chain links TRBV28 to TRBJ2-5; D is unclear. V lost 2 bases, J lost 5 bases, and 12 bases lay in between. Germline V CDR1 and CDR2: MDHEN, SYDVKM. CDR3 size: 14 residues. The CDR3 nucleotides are TGTGCCAGCAGTTTAATTGCAGGCCGGGAGACCCAGTACTTC. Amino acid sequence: CASSLIAGRETQYF.

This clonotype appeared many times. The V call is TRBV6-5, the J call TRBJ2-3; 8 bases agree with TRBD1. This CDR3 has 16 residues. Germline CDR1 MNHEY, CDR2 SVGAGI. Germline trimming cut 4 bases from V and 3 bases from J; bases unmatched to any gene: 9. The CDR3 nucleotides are TGTGCCAGCAGTTTGAATAGACAGGGGACAACAGATACGCAGTATTTT. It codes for CASSLNRQGTTDTQYF.

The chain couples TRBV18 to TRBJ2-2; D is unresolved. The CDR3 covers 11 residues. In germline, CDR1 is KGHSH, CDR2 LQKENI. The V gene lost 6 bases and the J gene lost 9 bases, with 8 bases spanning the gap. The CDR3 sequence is CASSSGRELFF. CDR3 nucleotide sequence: TGTGCCAGCTCTTCCGGCCGGGAGCTGTTTTTT.

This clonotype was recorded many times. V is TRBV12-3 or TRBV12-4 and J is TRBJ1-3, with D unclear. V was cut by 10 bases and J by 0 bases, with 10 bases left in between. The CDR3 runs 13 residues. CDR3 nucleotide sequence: TGTGCCACCGACACCCTCTCTGGAAACACCATATATTTT. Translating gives CATDTLSGNTIYF.

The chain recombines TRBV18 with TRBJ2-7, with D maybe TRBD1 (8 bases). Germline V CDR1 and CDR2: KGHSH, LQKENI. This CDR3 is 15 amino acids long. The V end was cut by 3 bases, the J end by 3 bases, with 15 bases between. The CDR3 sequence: CASSPQQGGFYEQYF. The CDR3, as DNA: TGTGCCAGCTCACCTCAACAGGGGGGGTTCTACGAGCAGTACTTC.

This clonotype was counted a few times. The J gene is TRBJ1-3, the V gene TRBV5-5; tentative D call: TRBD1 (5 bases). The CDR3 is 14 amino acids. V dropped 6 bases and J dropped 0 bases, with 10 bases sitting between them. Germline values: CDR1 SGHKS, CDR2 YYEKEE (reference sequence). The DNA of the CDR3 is TGTGCCAGCACCCGGGACTTCTCTGGAAACACCATATATTTT. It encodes CASTRDFSGNTIYF.

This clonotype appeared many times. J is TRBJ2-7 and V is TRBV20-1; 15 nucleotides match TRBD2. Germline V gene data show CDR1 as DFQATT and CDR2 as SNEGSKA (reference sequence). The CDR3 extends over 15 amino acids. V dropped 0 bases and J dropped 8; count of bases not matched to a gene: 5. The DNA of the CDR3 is TGCAGTGCTAGAGACCGGACTAGCGGGAGGGTACAGCAGTACTTC. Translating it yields CSARDRTSGRVQQYF.

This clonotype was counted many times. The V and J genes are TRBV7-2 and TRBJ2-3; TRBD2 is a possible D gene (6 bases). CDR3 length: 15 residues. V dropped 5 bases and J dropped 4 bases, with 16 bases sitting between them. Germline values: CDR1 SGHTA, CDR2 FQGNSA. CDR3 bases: TGTGCCAGCAGCCCCGGTACGACTAGTGCAGATACGCAGTATTTT. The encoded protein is CASSPGTTSADTQYF.

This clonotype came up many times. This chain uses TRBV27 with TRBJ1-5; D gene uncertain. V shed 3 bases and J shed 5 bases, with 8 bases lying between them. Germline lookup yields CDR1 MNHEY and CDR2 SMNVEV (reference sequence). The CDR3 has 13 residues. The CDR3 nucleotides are TGTGCCAGCAGTTTTTCGGGCGATCAGCCCCAGCATTTT. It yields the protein CASSFSGDQPQHF.

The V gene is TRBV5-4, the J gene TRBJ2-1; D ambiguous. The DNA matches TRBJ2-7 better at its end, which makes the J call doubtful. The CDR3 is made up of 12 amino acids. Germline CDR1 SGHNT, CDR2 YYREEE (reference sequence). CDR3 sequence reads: CASSRDYNEQYF. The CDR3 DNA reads TGTGCCAGCAGCCGTGATTACAATGAGCAGTACTTC.

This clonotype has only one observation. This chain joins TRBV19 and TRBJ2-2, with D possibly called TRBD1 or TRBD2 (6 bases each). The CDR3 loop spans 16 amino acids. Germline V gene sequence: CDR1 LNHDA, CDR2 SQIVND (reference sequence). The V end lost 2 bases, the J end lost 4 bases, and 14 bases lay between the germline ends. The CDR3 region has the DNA TGTGCCAGTAGTATAAGGGGGACTTATATCACCGGGGAGCTGTTTTTT. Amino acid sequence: CASSIRGTYITGELFF.

In nucleotides, the CDR3 is TGTGCCAGCAGTTTCGCTAAGCACTGGGACGTGAACACTGAAGCTTTCTTT. Translating it yields CASSFAKHWDVNTEAFF. The gene calls are TRBV6-2 or TRBV6-3 and TRBJ1-1; D may be TRBD1 (5 bases). The V end was cut by 4 bases, the J end by 0 bases, with 18 bases between. CDR1 and CDR2 (germline): MNHEY, SVGEGT. The CDR3 extends over 17 amino acids.

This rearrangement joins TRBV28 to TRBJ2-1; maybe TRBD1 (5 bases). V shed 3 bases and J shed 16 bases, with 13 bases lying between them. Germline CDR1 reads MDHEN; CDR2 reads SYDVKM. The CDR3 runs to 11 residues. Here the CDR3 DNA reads TGTGCCAGCAGTTTTCCTGGGGCATTCTTCTTC. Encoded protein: CASSFPGAFFF.

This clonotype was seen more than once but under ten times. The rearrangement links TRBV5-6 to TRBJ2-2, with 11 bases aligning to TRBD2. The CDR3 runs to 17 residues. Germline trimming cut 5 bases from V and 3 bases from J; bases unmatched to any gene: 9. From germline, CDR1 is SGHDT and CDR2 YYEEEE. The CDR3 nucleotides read TGTGCCAGCAGTTCGGCTAGCGGGAGGCGTTACACCGGGGAGCTGTTTTTT. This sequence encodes CASSSASGRRYTGELFF.

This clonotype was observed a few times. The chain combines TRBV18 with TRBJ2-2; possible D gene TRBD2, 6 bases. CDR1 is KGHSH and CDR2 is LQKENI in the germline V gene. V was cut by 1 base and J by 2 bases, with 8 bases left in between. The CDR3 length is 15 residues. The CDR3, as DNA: TGTGCCAGCTCACCACAAGGGACTAACACCGGGGAGCTGTTTTTT. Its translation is CASSPQGTNTGELFF.

Here the CDR3 reads CASSLYPAGRETQYF. The CDR3 DNA is TGTGCCAGCAGCTTATATCCGGCGGGCAGAGAGACCCAGTACTTC. The chain recombines TRBV7-3 with TRBJ2-5; weak D call: TRBD2 (5 bases). The CDR3 sequence is 15 residues long. Between the trimmed V and J ends, which lost 2 bases and 4 bases, there was a span of 14 bases. From germline, CDR1 is SGHTA and CDR2 FQGTGA.

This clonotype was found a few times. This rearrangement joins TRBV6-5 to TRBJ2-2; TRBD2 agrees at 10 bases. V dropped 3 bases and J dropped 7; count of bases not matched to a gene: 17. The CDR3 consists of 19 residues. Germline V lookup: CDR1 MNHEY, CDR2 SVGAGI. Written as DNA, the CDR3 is TGTGCCAGCAGTTATGCGGGTCATGGGCTAGCGGGAGCTGACGGGGAGCTGTTTTTT. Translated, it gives CASSYAGHGLAGADGELFF.

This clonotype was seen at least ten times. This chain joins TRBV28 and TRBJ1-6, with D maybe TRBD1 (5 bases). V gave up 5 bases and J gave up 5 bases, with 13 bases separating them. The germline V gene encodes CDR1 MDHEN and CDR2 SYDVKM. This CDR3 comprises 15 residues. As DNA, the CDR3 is TGTGCCAGCAGTGGCCGCCGGGGGAATAATTCACCCCTCCACTTT. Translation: CASSGRRGNNSPLHF. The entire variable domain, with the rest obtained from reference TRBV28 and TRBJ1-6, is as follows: DVKVTQSSRYLVKRTGEKVFLECVQDMDHENMFWYRQDPGLGLRLIYFSYDVKMKEKGDIPEGYSVSREKKERFSLILESASTNQTSMYLCASSGRRGNNSPLHFGNGTRLTVT.

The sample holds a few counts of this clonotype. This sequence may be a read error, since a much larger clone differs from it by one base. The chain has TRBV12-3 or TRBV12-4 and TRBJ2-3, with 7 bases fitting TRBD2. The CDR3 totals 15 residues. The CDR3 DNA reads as TGTGCCGGCAGTCCCCGACTAGCCGGGTGGGATACGCAGTATTTT. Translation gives CAGSPRLAGWDTQYF.

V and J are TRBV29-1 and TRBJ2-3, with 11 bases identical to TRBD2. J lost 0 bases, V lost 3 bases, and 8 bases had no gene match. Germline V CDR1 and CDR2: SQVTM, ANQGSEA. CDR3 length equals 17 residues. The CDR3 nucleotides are TGCAGCGTTGAGCGCGGGACTAGCGGTCCTAGCACAGATACGCAGTATTTT. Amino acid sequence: CSVERGTSGPSTDTQYF.

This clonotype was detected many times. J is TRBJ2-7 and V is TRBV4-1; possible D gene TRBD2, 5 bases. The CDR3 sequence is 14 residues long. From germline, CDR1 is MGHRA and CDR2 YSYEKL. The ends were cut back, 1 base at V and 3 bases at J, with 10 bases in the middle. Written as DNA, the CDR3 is TGCGCCAGCAGCCAAGGAGGGTCAGACTACGAGCAGTACTTC. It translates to CASSQGGSDYEQYF.

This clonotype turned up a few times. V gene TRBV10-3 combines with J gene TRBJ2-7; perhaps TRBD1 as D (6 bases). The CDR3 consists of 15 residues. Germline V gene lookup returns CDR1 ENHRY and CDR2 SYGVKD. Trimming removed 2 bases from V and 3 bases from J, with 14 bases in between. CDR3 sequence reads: CAISEGNFRGYEQYF. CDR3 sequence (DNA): TGTGCCATCAGTGAGGGGAACTTCAGGGGCTACGAGCAGTACTTC.

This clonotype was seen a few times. CDR3 nucleotides: TGTGCCAGCAGCACGAGCGGGGTGGGGTACAATGAGCAGTTCTTC. It encodes CASSTSGVGYNEQFF. The V and J genes are TRBV14 and TRBJ2-1; TRBD2 matches at 7 bases. Germline loops: CDR1 SGHDN, CDR2 FVKESK. V gave up 5 bases and J gave up 4 bases; unmatched junction bases: 8. CDR3 size: 15 residues.

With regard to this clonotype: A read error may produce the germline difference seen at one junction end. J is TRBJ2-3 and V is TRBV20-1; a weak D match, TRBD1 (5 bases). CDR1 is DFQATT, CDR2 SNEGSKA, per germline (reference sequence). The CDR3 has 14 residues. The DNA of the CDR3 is TGCAGTGCTAGATTGGCCACGAGCACAGGTACGCAGTATTTT. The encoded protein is CSARLATSTGTQYF.

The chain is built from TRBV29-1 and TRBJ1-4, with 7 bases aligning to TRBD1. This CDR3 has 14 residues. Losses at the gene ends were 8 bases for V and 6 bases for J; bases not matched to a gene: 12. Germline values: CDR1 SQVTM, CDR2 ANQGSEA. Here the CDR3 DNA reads TGCAGCACGTTGAGACAGGGAGGGGATGAAAAACTGTTTTTT. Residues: CSTLRQGGDEKLFF.